There are a few counts of the clone carrying this T cell receptor (beta chain). Unique molecular identifiers featured in how the TCRbeta library was prepared. From the PCR reads, TCRdb called clonotypes with MiXCR, one entry per CDR3 protein. The sample carries fewer than 550,000 distinct CDR3 sequences, about a tenth recorded once. The sample comes from a study of T-cell reconstitution after alpha-beta-depleted transplantation in children. V gave up 7 bases and J gave up 4 bases, with 10 bases separating them. CDR1 is MNHNS, CDR2 SASEGT, per germline. The CDR3 runs to 13 residues. The sequence derives from a human donor who donated a stem cell graft to a child with acute myeloid leukemia. The chain links TRBV6-1 to TRBJ2-2, with D unresolved. The sequences come from PBMCs from the stem cell graft donor, collected from the stem cell graft. DNA of the CDR3: TGTGCCAGCACCAACAGTGCCACCGGGGAGCTGTTTTTT. Amino acids: CASTNSATGELFF.